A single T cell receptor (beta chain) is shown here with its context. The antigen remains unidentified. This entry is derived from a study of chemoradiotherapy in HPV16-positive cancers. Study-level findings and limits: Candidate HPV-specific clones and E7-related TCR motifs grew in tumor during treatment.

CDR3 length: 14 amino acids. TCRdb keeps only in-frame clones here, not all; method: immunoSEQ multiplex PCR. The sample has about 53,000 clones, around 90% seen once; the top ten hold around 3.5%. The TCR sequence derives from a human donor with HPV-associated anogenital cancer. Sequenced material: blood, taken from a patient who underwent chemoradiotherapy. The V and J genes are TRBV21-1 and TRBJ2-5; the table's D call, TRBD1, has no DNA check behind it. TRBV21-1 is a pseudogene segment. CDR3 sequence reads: CASSEGQGRETQYF. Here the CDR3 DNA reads TGTGCCAGCAGCGAGGGACAGGGGAGAGAGACCCAGTACTTC.